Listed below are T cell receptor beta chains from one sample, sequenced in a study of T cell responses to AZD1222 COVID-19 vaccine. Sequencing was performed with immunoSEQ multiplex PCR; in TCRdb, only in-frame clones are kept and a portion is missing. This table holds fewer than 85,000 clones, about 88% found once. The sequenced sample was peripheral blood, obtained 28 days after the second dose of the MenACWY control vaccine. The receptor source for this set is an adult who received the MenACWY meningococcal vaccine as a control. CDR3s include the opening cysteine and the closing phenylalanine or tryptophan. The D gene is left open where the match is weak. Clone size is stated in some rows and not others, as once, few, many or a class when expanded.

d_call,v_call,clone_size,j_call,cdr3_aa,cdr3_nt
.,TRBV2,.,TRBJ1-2,CASSAQSSVYGYTF,TGTGCCAGCAGTGCCCAGTCCTCCGTCTATGGCTACACCTTC
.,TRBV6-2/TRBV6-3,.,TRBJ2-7,CASSYGAGASYEQYF,TGTGCCAGCAGTTACGGGGCAGGGGCCTCCTACGAGCAGTACTTC
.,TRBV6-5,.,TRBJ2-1,CASSLGDEQFF,TGTGCCAGCAGCTTAGGAGATGAGCAGTTCTTC
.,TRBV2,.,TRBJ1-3,CASSGRAFGNTIYF,TGTGCCAGCAGCGGAAGGGCCTTTGGAAACACCATATATTTT
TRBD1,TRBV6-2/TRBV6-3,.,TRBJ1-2,CASSLPDRPHYGYTF,TGTGCCAGCAGTCTACCGGACAGGCCCCACTATGGCTACACCTTC
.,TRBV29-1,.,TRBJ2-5,CSVERNRETQYF,TGCAGCGTTGAGAGGAACCGAGAGACCCAGTACTTC
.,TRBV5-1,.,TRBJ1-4,CASSPSTNEKLFF,TGCGCCAGCAGCCCCTCAACTAATGAAAAACTGTTTTTT
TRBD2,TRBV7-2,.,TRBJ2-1,CASSFSGGTYNEQFF,TGTGCCAGCAGCTTTAGCGGGGGGACCTACAATGAGCAGTTCTTC
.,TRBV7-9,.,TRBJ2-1,CASSLAGGGNEQFF,TGTGCCAGCAGCTTAGCGGGGGGCGGCAATGAGCAGTTCTTC
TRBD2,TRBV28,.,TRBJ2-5,CASSLSGGRTQYF,TGTGCCAGCAGTTTATCGGGGGGAAGGACCCAGTACTTC
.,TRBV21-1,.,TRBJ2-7,CASSKGLRTGKYEQYF,TGTGCCAGCAGCAAAGGTCTTAGGACAGGGAAATACGAGCAGTACTTC
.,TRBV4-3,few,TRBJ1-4,CASSQVPDGNEKLFF,TGCGCCAGCAGCCAAGTCCCTGACGGTAATGAAAAACTGTTTTTT
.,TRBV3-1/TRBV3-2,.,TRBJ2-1,CASSAGTLEQFF,TGTGCCAGCAGCGCCGGGACTCTCGAGCAGTTCTTC
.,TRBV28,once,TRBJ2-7,CASSTGSLLHEQYF,TGTGCCAGCAGTACGGGATCGCTCCTCCACGAGCAGTACTTC
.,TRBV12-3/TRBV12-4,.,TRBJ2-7,CASSRLDSEEYF,TGTGCCAGCAGCCGGCTCGACAGTGAGGAGTACTTC
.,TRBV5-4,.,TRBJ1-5,CASSVSPGTNQPQHF,TGTGCCAGCAGTGTTTCGCCGGGAACCAATCAGCCCCAGCATTTT
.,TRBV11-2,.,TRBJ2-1,CASSPGRWRTRNNEQFF,TGTGCCAGCAGCCCTGGGCGGTGGCGGACCAGAAACAATGAGCAGTTCTTC
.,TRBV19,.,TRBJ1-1,CASSTTGRTEAFF,TGTGCCAGTAGTACAACAGGGAGGACTGAAGCTTTCTTT
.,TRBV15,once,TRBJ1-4,CATSRDQGGEKLFF,TGTGCCACCAGCAGAGATCAGGGTGGGGAAAAACTGTTTTTT
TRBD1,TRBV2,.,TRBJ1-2,CASSLYPAGGSGYTF,TGTGCCAGCAGTCTTTATCCCGCAGGGGGTAGTGGCTACACCTTC
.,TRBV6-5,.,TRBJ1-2,CASSYRNYGYTF,TGTGCCAGCAGTTACAGGAACTATGGCTACACCTTC
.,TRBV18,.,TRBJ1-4,CASSPGSGGYEKLFF,TGTGCCAGCTCACCAGGGTCAGGAGGATATGAAAAACTGTTTTTT
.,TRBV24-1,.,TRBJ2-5,CATSDSPGGGRETQYF,TGTGCCACCAGTGATTCACCTGGGGGGGGCCGGGAGACCCAGTACTTC
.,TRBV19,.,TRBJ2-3,CASNGQGKSDTQYF,TGTGCCAGTAATGGCCAGGGAAAGTCGGATACGCAGTATTTT
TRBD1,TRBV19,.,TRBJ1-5,CASRTGWSNQPQHF,TGTGCCAGTAGGACAGGGTGGAGCAATCAGCCCCAGCATTTT
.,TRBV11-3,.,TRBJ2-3,CASSLGRQADTQYF,TGTGCCAGCAGCTTAGGGAGACAGGCAGATACGCAGTATTTT
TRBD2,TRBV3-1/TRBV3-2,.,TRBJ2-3,CASSQEATVAGSTDTQYF,TGTGCCAGCAGCCAAGAAGCGACGGTAGCGGGGAGCACAGATACGCAGTATTTT
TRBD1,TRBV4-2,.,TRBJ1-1,CASSLGTENTEAFF,TGTGCCAGCAGCCTCGGGACAGAGAACACTGAAGCTTTCTTT
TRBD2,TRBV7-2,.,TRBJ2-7,CASSRRDYPSEQYF,TGTGCCAGCAGCCGCCGGGACTATCCATCCGAGCAGTACTTC
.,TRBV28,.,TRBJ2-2,CASSLLGPWGNTGELFF,TGTGCCAGCAGTTTATTAGGCCCCTGGGGTAACACCGGGGAGCTGTTTTTT
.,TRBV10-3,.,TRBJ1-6,CAIREDQSPLHF,TGTGCCATCAGGGAGGATCAGTCACCCCTCCACTTT
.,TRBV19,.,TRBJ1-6,CASMSGINSPLHF,TGTGCCAGTATGTCCGGGATTAATTCACCCCTCCACTTT
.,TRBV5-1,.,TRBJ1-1,CASSLQGNEAFF,TGCGCCAGCAGCCTTCAGGGGAATGAAGCTTTCTTT
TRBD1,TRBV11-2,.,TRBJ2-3,CASSLTGGLAGGQGDTQYF,TGTGCCAGCAGCTTGACAGGGGGCCTGGCGGGAGGACAGGGAGATACGCAGTATTTT
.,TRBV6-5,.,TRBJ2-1,CASSYDTRREQFF,TGTGCCAGCAGTTACGACACCCGAAGGGAGCAGTTCTTC
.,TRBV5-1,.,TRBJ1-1,CASSLTEGTEAFF,TGCGCCAGCAGCTTGACAGAGGGCACTGAAGCTTTCTTT
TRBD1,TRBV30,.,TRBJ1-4,CAWSVRQGDEKLFF,TGTGCCTGGAGTGTACGACAGGGAGACGAAAAACTGTTTTTT
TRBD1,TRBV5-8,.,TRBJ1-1,CASSLDRGTPKAFF,TGTGCCAGCAGCTTGGACAGGGGAACCCCCAAAGCTTTCTTT
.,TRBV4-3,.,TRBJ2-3,CASSQDPGSLVTDTQYF,TGCGCCAGCAGCCAAGACCCCGGATCCCTCGTCACAGATACGCAGTATTTT
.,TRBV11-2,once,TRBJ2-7,CASSFGGYEQYF,TGTGCCAGCAGCTTCGGCGGATACGAGCAGTACTTC
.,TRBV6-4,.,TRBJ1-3,CASSDVATIYF,TGTGCCAGCAGTGACGTCGCCACCATATATTTT
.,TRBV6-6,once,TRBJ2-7,CASSYPGQSYEQYF,TGTGCCAGCAGTTACCCAGGACAGTCCTACGAGCAGTACTTC
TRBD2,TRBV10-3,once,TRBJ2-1,CAISESGGSSYNEQFF,TGTGCCATCAGTGAGTCAGGCGGGAGCTCCTACAATGAGCAGTTCTTC
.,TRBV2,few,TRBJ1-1,CASSSSRTEAFF,TGTGCCAGCAGCTCGAGTCGCACTGAAGCTTTCTTT
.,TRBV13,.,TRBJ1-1,CASSLPMTVYTGTEAFF,TGTGCCAGCAGCTTACCTATGACAGTTTACACGGGCACTGAAGCTTTCTTT
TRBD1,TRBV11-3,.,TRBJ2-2,CASSRQGVDSTTELFF,TGTGCCAGCAGCCGACAGGGGGTAGACTCGACCACGGAGCTGTTTTTT
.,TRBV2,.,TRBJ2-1,CASSVRGAAGNEQFF,TGTGCCAGCAGTGTGAGGGGCGCGGCGGGCAATGAGCAGTTCTTC
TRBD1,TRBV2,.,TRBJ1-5,CASSPGTGYRTQHF,TGTGCCAGCAGTCCCGGGACAGGTTATAGGACCCAGCATTTT
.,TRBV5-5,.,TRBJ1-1,CASSATGRTEAFF,TGTGCCAGCAGCGCCACAGGGAGGACTGAAGCTTTCTTT